These 22 T cell receptor beta chains came from one sample sequenced in a study of a mutant IDH1 vaccine in newly diagnosed glioma. Antigens for these TCRs are unknown. Stated time point: week 47, end of study. Vaccination comprised doses that each held 300 ug of mutant IDH1 20-mer peptide, plus topical imiquimod. Assay used: immunoSEQ multiplex PCR; TCRdb lists only in-frame clones, some missing. The sample carries some 50,000 clones, 65% recorded once. The material was peripheral blood mononuclear cells (PBMCs), obtained from a glioma patient whose treatment included an IDH1 peptide vaccine. The receptors were gathered from a man aged 40-50 years with glioma. Some clones in this sample may be carry-over from other donors' samples.

The chain uses TRBV6-5 and TRBJ1-3; TRBD1 might be the D (5 bases). This CDR3 has 15 amino acids. Trimming removed 2 bases from V and 8 bases from J, with 16 bases in between. The germline CDR1 and CDR2 sequences are MNHEY and SVGAGI. The CDR3 region has the DNA TGTGCCAGCAGTTACCGGGACCCGAACTCTCACACCATATATTTT. It specifies CASSYRDPNSHTIYF.

The chain couples TRBV2 to TRBJ2-2; D gene ambiguous. V was pared by 5 bases and J by 1 base, with 17 bases between. There are 17 residues in the CDR3. Germline loops: CDR1 SNHLY, CDR2 FYNNEI. The chain's CDR3 is CASSFSGSSMNTGELFF. CDR3 nucleotide sequence: TGTGCCAGCAGTTTTTCAGGTTCCTCTATGAACACCGGGGAGCTGTTTTTT.

The chain combines TRBV10-3 with TRBJ1-6; D not certain. CDR3 length equals 15 residues. CDR1 and CDR2 from the germline V gene are ENHRY and SYGVKD. The V end was cut by 8 bases, the J end by 4 bases, with 15 bases between. Written as DNA, the CDR3 is TGTGCCATCTCAGTTTCAGACGCGTATAATTCACCCCTCCACTTT. It encodes CAISVSDAYNSPLHF.

The V gene is TRBV10-3, the J gene TRBJ1-5; D is uncertain. Germline V gene lookup returns CDR1 ENHRY and CDR2 SYGVKD. Trimming took 4 bases from V and 7 from J, leaving 11 bases between them. The CDR3 has 13 amino acids. In nucleotides, the CDR3 is TGTGCCATCAGTGCTGCGGTAACCCAGCCCCAGCATTTT. Protein: CAISAAVTQPQHF.

This sequence joins TRBV6-6 and TRBJ1-1, with D uncertain. The CDR3 extends over 13 amino acids. Trimming removed 2 bases at V and 5 bases at J, with 9 bases between. Germline lookup yields CDR1 MNHNY and CDR2 SVGAGI (reference sequence). This CDR3 reads CASSYGFWTEAFF. CDR3 DNA: TGTGCCAGCAGTTACGGGTTTTGGACTGAAGCTTTCTTT.

This chain joins TRBV4-2 and TRBJ1-6; TRBD1 agrees at 12 bases. Germline CDR1 and CDR2: LGHNA and YNFKEQ. The CDR3 totals 16 residues. The junction had 10 bases not matched to a gene; V was cut back by 4 bases and J by 12 bases. CDR3 protein: CASSRFKGQGAGPLHF. As DNA, the CDR3 is TGTGCCAGCAGCCGATTTAAGGGACAGGGGGCTGGACCCCTCCACTTT.

The chain is built from TRBV6-5 and TRBJ2-2; 13 bases align to TRBD2. J gave up 6 bases and V 8 bases, and 6 bases lay outside the gene matches. Germline loops: CDR1 MNHEY, CDR2 SVGAGI. This CDR3 spans 15 amino acids. The CDR3 loop is CASLPLAGGPGELFF. The CDR3 bases are TGTGCCAGCCTCCCACTAGCGGGGGGGCCCGGGGAGCTGTTTTTT.

The chain combines TRBV5-6 with TRBJ2-7; 7 bases line up with TRBD2. CDR3 size: 14 residues. Germline V gives CDR1 SGHDT, CDR2 YYEEEE. V lost 3 bases and J lost 4; bases outside the gene matches: 7. The CDR3 bases are TGTGCCAGCAGCTGGGGCAGCGGGGCTTACGAGCAGTACTTC. Translating gives CASSWGSGAYEQYF.

The chain has TRBV9 and TRBJ2-3; 9 nucleotides match TRBD2. The V gene end was trimmed by 4 bases and the J gene end by 7 bases; junction bases not matched to a gene: 10. The CDR3 spans 15 residues. The germline CDR1 and CDR2 sequences are SGDLS and YYNGEE. The CDR3 loop reads CASSPAGGPSHTQYF. Written as DNA, the CDR3 is TGTGCCAGCAGCCCGGCGGGGGGGCCTTCACATACGCAGTATTTT.

Here the CDR3 DNA reads TGTGCCAGCACCGGGACAGGGGGGGATGAGCAGTTCTTC. Protein: CASTGTGGDEQFF. This chain uses TRBV2 with TRBJ2-1; TRBD1 matches at 11 bases. CDR3 length equals 13 residues. V dropped 7 bases and J dropped 8; count of bases not matched to a gene: 4. Germline lookup yields CDR1 SNHLY and CDR2 FYNNEI.

This clone was counted a single time. The chain joins TRBV5-6 to TRBJ2-2; D is possibly TRBD1 (6 bases). The CDR3 extends over 15 amino acids. CDR1 is SGHDT, CDR2 YYEEEE, per germline. V was trimmed by 5 bases and J by 0 bases, leaving 11 bases between them. CDR3: CASRPTGTNTGELFF. The CDR3 DNA reads TGTGCCAGCAGGCCAACAGGGACGAACACCGGGGAGCTGTTTTTT.

The chain carries TRBV7-9 and TRBJ2-5; tentative D call: TRBD2 (6 bases). CDR1 and CDR2 from the germline V gene are SEHNR and FQNEAQ (reference sequence). The CDR3 is made up of 14 amino acids. Trimming shortened V by 0 bases and J by 5 bases, and 10 bases separated the two germline ends. This CDR3 reads CASSLAGGLETQYF. CDR3 in DNA: TGTGCCAGCAGCTTAGCGGGGGGTCTCGAGACCCAGTACTTC.

The rearrangement uses TRBV5-1 and TRBJ2-7, with D perhaps TRBD2 (5 bases). The length of the CDR3 is 14 residues. The V end was cut by 0 bases, the J end by 0 bases, with 7 bases between. Per germline, CDR1 SGHRS and CDR2 YFSETQ. The CDR3 region has the DNA TGCGCCAGCAGCTTGGCGGGGAGCTCCTACGAGCAGTACTTC. It is translated as CASSLAGSSYEQYF.

The V and J genes are TRBV7-9 and TRBJ1-4; 7 nucleotides agree with TRBD1. Germline values: CDR1 SEHNR, CDR2 FQNEAQ (reference sequence). The length of the CDR3 is 15 residues. J was trimmed by 3 bases and V by 1 base; bases with no gene match: 2. The CDR3 is CASSLEGQPNEKLFF. The CDR3 DNA reads TGTGCCAGCAGCTTAGAGGGACAGCCTAATGAAAAACTGTTTTTT.

The chain is built from TRBV14 and TRBJ2-5, with 13 bases that match TRBD2. The CDR3 length is 18 residues. Losses at the gene ends were 0 bases for V and 5 bases for J; bases not matched to a gene: 9. Germline loops: CDR1 SGHDN, CDR2 FVKESK. The CDR3 DNA reads as TGTGCCAGCAGCCAAGAAACTCCACTAGCGGGGGGGCACGAGACCCAGTACTTC. Amino acid sequence: CASSQETPLAGGHETQYF.

This chain connects TRBV27 to TRBJ2-1; D could derive from TRBD1 or TRBD2 (5 bases each). Germline V gene lookup returns CDR1 MNHEY and CDR2 SMNVEV (reference sequence). This CDR3 contains 16 residues. Between the trimmed V and J ends, which lost 5 bases and 3 bases, there was a span of 17 bases. CDR3: CASSPTGTEIYNEQFF. CDR3 sequence (DNA): TGTGCCAGCAGTCCGACCGGGACCGAGATCTACAATGAGCAGTTCTTC.

The table lists this clone with a few counts. The chain is built from TRBV19 and TRBJ1-1; D perhaps matches TRBD1 (6 bases). V shed 5 bases and J shed 0 bases, with 10 bases lying between them. This CDR3 spans 14 amino acids. The germline V gene encodes CDR1 LNHDA and CDR2 SQIVND (reference sequence). Written as DNA, the CDR3 is TGTGCCAGTAGTTTCGGACAGATGAACACTGAAGCTTTCTTT. It translates to CASSFGQMNTEAFF.

This clone has just one count. The genes are TRBV10-2 and TRBJ1-6, with D unresolved. This CDR3 has 12 residues. V lost 8 bases to trimming and J lost 4 bases, with 6 bases between them. Germline CDR1 reads WSHSY; CDR2 reads SAAADI. The CDR3: CASSNYNSPLHF. The CDR3 region has the DNA TGCGCCAGCTCGAATTATAATTCACCCCTCCACTTT.

This chain connects TRBV20-1 to TRBJ2-1; the D gene is possibly TRBD1 (5 bases). CDR3 size: 11 residues. CDR1 DFQATT and CDR2 SNEGSKA come from the germline V gene (reference sequence). V lost 6 bases and J lost 6, with 9 bases in between. CDR3 DNA sequence: TGCAGTGCAGACCAGGGCAATGAGCAGTTCTTC. This gives the protein CSADQGNEQFF.

The chain recombines TRBV7-9 with TRBJ1-1; 7 bases line up with TRBD1. Germline-derived CDR1 and CDR2 are SEHNR and FQNEAQ (reference sequence). This CDR3 is built from 15 residues. V lost 5 bases to trimming and J lost 0 bases; unmatched junction nucleotides: 6. Here the CDR3 DNA reads TGTGCCAGCAGCACGACCGGGACAGTGAACACTGAAGCTTTCTTT. Its protein product is CASSTTGTVNTEAFF.

The rearrangement joins TRBV10-1 to TRBJ2-5; perhaps TRBD2 as D (6 bases). Germline-derived CDR1 and CDR2 are WNHNN and SYGVQD (reference sequence). The germline V and J ends were trimmed by 4 bases and 7 bases, with 10 bases remaining between them. There are 12 residues in the CDR3. The CDR3 DNA follows: TGCGCCAGCAGTGCCGGGACTGGGACCCAGTACTTC. Residues: CASSAGTGTQYF.

This clone was observed a handful of times. The chain uses TRBV5-6 and TRBJ2-3; the match to TRBD2 covers 15 bases. Germline lookup yields CDR1 SGHDT and CDR2 YYEEEE. The CDR3 has 15 residues. V lost 2 bases to trimming and J lost 10 bases; unmatched junction nucleotides: 5. CDR3 residues: CASSFGLAGGSPQYF. DNA of the CDR3: TGTGCCAGCAGCTTCGGACTAGCGGGGGGGTCTCCGCAGTATTTT.